This T cell receptor (beta chain) was observed in a study of cytomegalovirus exposure and HLA in healthy donors. The junction had 8 bases not matched to a gene; V was cut back by 4 bases and J by 0 bases. Germline V lookup: CDR1 MGHRA, CDR2 YSYEKL. There are 18 residues in the CDR3. Remarks on this clone: Its antigen is unknown.

The study, taken as a whole, reports: In a later analysis, HLA-associated beta chains showed higher expansion and lower generation probabilities than comparable chains.

The PCR had 60 Vbeta and 13 Jbeta primers. Sequenced by immunoSEQ multiplex PCR; TCRdb stores in-frame clones only, minus some. The sample yields roughly 95,000 clones, 76% seen once. Sequencing was carried out using PBMCs. This rearrangement joins TRBV4-1 to TRBJ2-6, with 8 positions matching TRBD1. The source is a man aged 30-40 years in good health and CMV-seropositive. CDR3 in amino acids: CASSLSGQGPSGANVLTF. The CDR3 DNA follows: TGCGCCAGCAGCCTTTCTGGACAGGGACCCTCTGGGGCCAACGTCCTGACTTTC.